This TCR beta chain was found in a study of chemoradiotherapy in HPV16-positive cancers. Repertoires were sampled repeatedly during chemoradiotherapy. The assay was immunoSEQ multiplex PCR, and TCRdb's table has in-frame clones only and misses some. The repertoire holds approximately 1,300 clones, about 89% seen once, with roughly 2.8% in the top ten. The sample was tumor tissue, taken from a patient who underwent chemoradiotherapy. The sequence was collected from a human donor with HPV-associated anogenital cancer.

The CDR3 bases are TGTGCCAGCGGGAACAAACAGGGGGCGGGGATTTATGAAGCTTTCTTT. This encodes CASGNKQGAGIYEAFF. This sequence joins TRBV7-9 and TRBJ1-1; 9 nucleotides line up with TRBD1. Germline assignment: CDR1 SEHNR and CDR2 FQNEAQ (reference sequence). With V trimmed by 8 bases and J by 7 bases, 17 bases remained unmatched. The CDR3 sequence is 16 residues long.